The TCR beta chain under discussion was sequenced for a study of blood T cell repertoires in COVID-19. Trimming cost V 0 bases and J 8 bases, with 16 bases left between them. CDR1 LGHDT and CDR2 YNNKEL come from the germline V gene (reference sequence). This CDR3 is built from 15 residues. Under the authors' procedure: Reference gene primer amplification in the assay estimated nucleated cell counts. Produced via immunoSEQ multiplex PCR; TCRdb's table is partial and in-frame only. V, J and clone size are taken as reported in that table, and D and trimming were inferred from the DNA itself. The sample records around 260,000 clones, around 84% being singletons.

The TCR was taken from a man in his sixties with acute or convalescent COVID-19. The genes are TRBV3-1 (or the pseudogene TRBV3-2) and TRBJ1-2; TRBD1 might be the D (5 bases). The sequenced material came from peripheral blood. Here the CDR3 DNA reads TGTGCCAGCAGCCAAGATCAAGACAGCCGGGAGGGCTACACCTTC. Translating gives CASSQDQDSREGYTF.